Listed below are T cell receptor beta chains from one sample, sequenced in a study of T cells after yellow fever vaccination. Each CDR3 protein is one row after TCRdb ran MiXCR on the 5' RACE reads. The data contain under 400,000 distinct CDR3 sequences, roughly 11% of them singletons. The source material was PBMCs, sampled on the day of the first yellow fever vaccination. All receptors come from a man aged 18 to 30 who received the YFV17D yellow fever vaccine. Both conserved end residues are part of each CDR3. The order of the fields is clone size, V gene, D gene, J gene, CDR3 DNA, CDR3 protein. The D gene is left open where the match is weak. Some rows have no size entry. The others give once, few or many, or a class for an expanded clone.

abundance: few
v_gene: TRBV28
d_gene: TRBD1
j_gene: TRBJ2-1
CDR3nt: TGTGCCAGCACTGGCATAACAGGGGTCCGAAGGAGGCATGAGCAGTTCTTC
CDR3aa: CASTGITGVRRRHEQFF

abundance: many
v_gene: TRBV20-1
d_gene: -
j_gene: TRBJ1-1
CDR3nt: TGCAGTGCTAGTTGGTGGGGGATTAGGAGGAACACTGAAGCTTTCTTT
CDR3aa: CSASWWGIRRNTEAFF

abundance: few
v_gene: TRBV10-3
d_gene: -
j_gene: TRBJ2-3
CDR3nt: TGTGCCATCAGTGTACAGGGGGGGGACACAGATACGCAGTATTTT
CDR3aa: CAISVQGGDTDTQYF

abundance: -
v_gene: TRBV12-3/TRBV12-4
d_gene: -
j_gene: TRBJ2-6
CDR3nt: TGTGCCAGCAGTTTGGCAGGGGTTTCGACCAACGTCCTGACTTTC
CDR3aa: CASSLAGVSTNVLTF

abundance: few
v_gene: TRBV7-9
d_gene: -
j_gene: TRBJ2-4
CDR3nt: TGTGCCAGCAGCGCCGAGGCCAGGAGTAACATTCAGTACTTC
CDR3aa: CASSAEARSNIQYF

abundance: many
v_gene: TRBV7-2
d_gene: -
j_gene: TRBJ2-5
CDR3nt: TGTGCCAGCAGCTTAGGACAGTTCCAAGAGACCCAGTACTTC
CDR3aa: CASSLGQFQETQYF

abundance: few
v_gene: TRBV27
d_gene: -
j_gene: TRBJ1-5
CDR3nt: TGTGCCAGCAGTTTAAGGCCCGGCAATCAGCCCCAGCATTTT
CDR3aa: CASSLRPGNQPQHF

abundance: -
v_gene: TRBV20-1
d_gene: -
j_gene: TRBJ2-1
CDR3nt: TGCAGTGCTGGCCGGGACGGCACTTTCAATGAGCAGTTCTTC
CDR3aa: CSAGRDGTFNEQFF

abundance: many
v_gene: TRBV12-3/TRBV12-4
d_gene: -
j_gene: TRBJ2-2
CDR3nt: TGTGCCAGCAGTTTAGATTTGGCAGGCACCGGGGAGCTGTTTTTT
CDR3aa: CASSLDLAGTGELFF

abundance: many
v_gene: TRBV4-1
d_gene: -
j_gene: TRBJ1-1
CDR3nt: TGCGCCAGCAGCCAAGAGAGTGGGGGTGGCATGAACACTGAAGCTTTCTTT
CDR3aa: CASSQESGGGMNTEAFF

abundance: -
v_gene: TRBV12-3/TRBV12-4
d_gene: -
j_gene: TRBJ1-1
CDR3nt: TGTGCCAGCAGGATACAGGGACCCACTGAAGCTTTCTTT
CDR3aa: CASRIQGPTEAFF

abundance: few
v_gene: TRBV7-2
d_gene: -
j_gene: TRBJ2-7
CDR3nt: TGTGCCAGCAGCTTAGAGGTTACAGGCCCCTACGAGCAGTACTTC
CDR3aa: CASSLEVTGPYEQYF

abundance: few
v_gene: TRBV5-1
d_gene: -
j_gene: TRBJ1-4
CDR3nt: TGCGCCAGCAGCTGGGGACCTAATGAAAAACTGTTTTTT
CDR3aa: CASSWGPNEKLFF

abundance: -
v_gene: TRBV11-3
d_gene: -
j_gene: TRBJ2-1
CDR3nt: TGTGCCAGCAGGGGCGGGTCGGGGGACAATGAGCAGTTCTTC
CDR3aa: CASRGGSGDNEQFF

abundance: -
v_gene: TRBV3-1
d_gene: -
j_gene: TRBJ2-5
CDR3nt: TGTGCCAGCAGCCAAGATAGAGGGTGGGAGACCCAGTACTTC
CDR3aa: CASSQDRGWETQYF

abundance: few
v_gene: TRBV7-3
d_gene: TRBD1
j_gene: TRBJ2-2
CDR3nt: TGTGCCAGCAGCCTCAGAGGACAGGCGGCCGGGGAGCTGTTTTTT
CDR3aa: CASSLRGQAAGELFF